Sequencing of this TCR beta chain was carried out in a study of blood T cell repertoires in COVID-19. The Seattle site enrolled patients during active infection and followed them longitudinally. Per germline, CDR1 SGDLS and CDR2 YYNGEE. The V gene lost 4 bases and the J gene lost 3 bases, with 14 bases spanning the gap. This CDR3 spans 15 amino acids. Generated by immunoSEQ multiplex PCR, the TCRdb table keeps only in-frame clones and is missing some. The sample lists 150,000 to 200,000 clones; approximately 79% were seen once. The rearrangement uses TRBV9 and TRBJ1-3; D remains ambiguous. This TCR was recovered from a woman aged 40 to 50 with COVID-19, enrolled during active disease. Sequences were obtained from peripheral blood. The CDR3 DNA reads TGTGCCAGCAGCTCTCGCCCGGTTGGTGGAAACACCATATATTTT. Protein: CASSSRPVGGNTIYF. Together with reference TRBV9 and TRBJ1-3, the CDR3 gives the full variable domain: DSGVTQTPKHLITATGQRVTLRCSPRSGDLSVYWYQQSLDQGLQFLIQYYNGEERAKGNILERFSAQQFPDLHSELNLSSLELGDSALYFCASSSRPVGGNTIYFGEGSWLTVV.